This T cell receptor beta chain was sequenced for a study of control samples from healthy donors and cancer patients. TCRdb's copy holds only in-frame clones and misses some; the assay was immunoSEQ multiplex PCR. The sample contains some 76,000 clones, about nine tenths of which appear only once. The germline V gene has CDR1 LNHDA and CDR2 SQIVND (reference sequence). The CDR3 runs 16 residues. Trimming shortened V by 6 bases and J by 5 bases, and 22 bases separated the two germline ends. The sample was PBMCs. The rearrangement joins TRBV19 to TRBJ1-2, with D unresolved. The clonotype comes from a woman aged 50 to 60 with colorectal cancer. CDR3 sequence reads: CASSGGVVIPVYGYTF. The CDR3 coding sequence is TGTGCCAGTAGCGGCGGTGTTGTAATACCCGTGTATGGCTACACCTTC.